Each of the 30 T cell receptor beta chains below was sequenced from the same sample in a study of blood T cell repertoires in COVID-19 (dated by TCRdb to about 2020). Libraries were prepared through the immunoSEQ multiplex PCR assay. In TCRdb, the immuneACCESS table is reduced to in-frame sequences with V and J assigned. These tables do not hold every clone; where another copy was compared, an unresolved V gene accounts for under half, and the others remain unexplained. Within this sample are tens of thousands of clones, with 86% of them counted one time only. 16% of the sample belongs to the ten largest clones. The specimen was peripheral blood. These receptor sequences come from a middle-aged man with COVID-19, enrolled during active disease.

This clone was detected many times. This sequence joins TRBV7-9 and TRBJ2-5; TRBD1 might be the D (6 bases). The CDR3 sequence is 13 residues long. The V end was cut by 1 base, the J end by 3 bases, with 6 bases between. Germline CDR1 SEHNR, CDR2 FQNEAQ (reference sequence). CDR3 protein: CASSLDREETQYF. CDR3 DNA sequence: TGTGCCAGCAGCTTAGACAGGGAAGAGACCCAGTACTTC.

This clone was detected only a few times. V gene TRBV2 combines with J gene TRBJ1-5; D may be TRBD1 (5 bases). CDR1 SNHLY and CDR2 FYNNEI come from the germline V gene. CDR3 length equals 13 residues. The ends were cut back, 8 bases at V and 7 bases at J, with 15 bases in the middle. The CDR3 DNA follows: TGTGCCAGCGGAGAACAGGCACAACAGCCCCAGCATTTT. This codes for CASGEQAQQPQHF.

The chain employs TRBV6-5 and TRBJ1-6; D unresolved. Germline CDR1 reads MNHEY; CDR2 reads SVGAGI. V was trimmed by 7 bases and J by 0 bases, leaving 10 bases between them. This CDR3 has 15 amino acids. CDR3 DNA: TGTGCCAGCAAACCGACAAGCTCCTATAATTCACCCCTCCACTTT. This gives the protein CASKPTSSYNSPLHF.

The V and J genes are TRBV6-1 and TRBJ2-3; D not certain. CDR3 size: 15 residues. Germline V gives CDR1 MNHNS, CDR2 SASEGT. V was trimmed by 3 bases and J by 6 bases, leaving 16 bases between them. The CDR3: CASSDSQILLDTQYF. As DNA, the CDR3 is TGTGCCAGCAGTGATTCTCAGATTCTCCTTGATACGCAGTATTTT.

The rearrangement uses TRBV7-3 and TRBJ2-1; perhaps TRBD2 as D (5 bases). Trimming stripped 5 bases from V and 9 bases from J, with 14 bases between. Germline-derived CDR1 and CDR2 are SGHTA and FQGTGA. The CDR3 runs to 13 residues. CDR3: CASSPVLESEQFF. The CDR3 DNA reads TGTGCCAGCAGCCCGGTACTAGAATCTGAGCAGTTCTTC.

V and J are TRBV9 and TRBJ1-3; 8 bases match TRBD1. V lost 4 bases to trimming and J lost 2 bases; unmatched junction nucleotides: 8. The CDR3 is made up of 16 amino acids. The germline CDR1 and CDR2 sequences are SGDLS and YYNGEE. For the CDR3, the DNA is TGTGCCAGCAGCCAGGACAGGGAGTCTACTGGAAACACCATATATTTT. Translated, it gives CASSQDRESTGNTIYF. Looking up the rest from reference TRBV9 and TRBJ1-3 gives the full variable domain: DSGVTQTPKHLITATGQRVTLRCSPRSGDLSVYWYQQSLDQGLQFLIQYYNGEERAKGNILERFSAQQFPDLHSELNLSSLELGDSALYFCASSQDRESTGNTIYFGEGSWLTVV.

CDR3 loop: CASSTGELNYGYTF. The CDR3 DNA is TGTGCCAGTAGTACAGGGGAGTTAAACTATGGCTACACCTTC. The gene calls are TRBV19 and TRBJ1-2, with TRBD1 as a possible D gene (6 bases). The CDR3 is made up of 14 amino acids. Germline values: CDR1 LNHDA, CDR2 SQIVND (reference sequence). V lost 4 bases and J 2 bases, leaving 11 bases between the germline ends.

The chain carries TRBV28 and TRBJ1-5, with D perhaps TRBD1 (5 bases). Germline CDR1 MDHEN, CDR2 SYDVKM. This CDR3 spans 14 amino acids. Trimming shortened V by 5 bases and J by 4 bases, and 12 bases separated the two germline ends. Written as DNA, the CDR3 is TGTGCCAGCAGTCTCGGACAAGCGAATCAGCCCCAGCATTTT. As protein: CASSLGQANQPQHF.

This chain links TRBV28 with TRBJ1-5; maybe TRBD1 (6 bases). The V gene lost 5 bases and the J gene lost 1 base, with 18 bases spanning the gap. Germline values: CDR1 MDHEN, CDR2 SYDVKM. The CDR3 covers 17 residues. DNA for the CDR3: TGTGCCAGCAGTCCTCGGGGGGGGCGCAAAAGCAATCAGCCCCAGCATTTT. This codes for CASSPRGGRKSNQPQHF.

The chain employs TRBV7-9 and TRBJ1-2; 9 bases line up with TRBD1. With V trimmed by 0 bases and J by 7 bases, 3 bases remained unmatched. Germline lookup yields CDR1 SEHNR and CDR2 FQNEAQ (reference sequence). The CDR3 consists of 14 residues. The CDR3 protein is CASSLAGTGSGYTF. CDR3 bases: TGTGCCAGCAGCTTAGCCGGGACAGGGTCTGGCTACACCTTC.

CDR3 DNA sequence: TGTGCCAGCAGCCAAGAGGGTAGCGGGGCCGGGAGTGAGACCCAGTACTTC. It yields the protein CASSQEGSGAGSETQYF. V is TRBV3-1 (or the pseudogene TRBV3-2) and J is TRBJ2-5; TRBD2 matches 8 bases. This CDR3 has 17 residues. V was pared by 0 bases and J by 5 bases, with 11 bases of the junction left unmatched. Germline CDR1 is LGHDT and CDR2 is YNNKEL (reference sequence).

This clone showed up just once. This chain connects TRBV9 to TRBJ1-5; a weak D match, TRBD1 (6 bases). The V gene lost 4 bases and the J gene lost 7 bases, with 21 bases spanning the gap. Germline values: CDR1 SGDLS, CDR2 YYNGEE. The CDR3 loop spans 16 amino acids. CDR3 in amino acids: CASSWVVRGGRQPQHF. CDR3 in DNA: TGTGCCAGCAGCTGGGTTGTCAGGGGAGGGAGACAGCCCCAGCATTTT.

The CDR3 loop is CATGLAYEQYF. CDR3 in DNA: TGTGCCACCGGACTAGCCTACGAGCAGTACTTC. This chain uses TRBV2 with TRBJ2-7; 7 positions match TRBD2. The V and J ends lost 10 bases and 2 bases, in that order; junction bases with no gene match: 2. In germline, CDR1 is SNHLY, CDR2 FYNNEI. The CDR3 has 11 residues.

V and J are TRBV3-1 (or the pseudogene TRBV3-2) and TRBJ2-1; 9 positions agree with TRBD2. The V gene's germline CDR1 is LGHDT and CDR2 YNNKEL (reference sequence). This CDR3 contains 13 residues. With 4 bases clipped from V and 10 bases from J, the junction kept 5 bases outside the gene matches. CDR3 sequence (DNA): TGTGCCAGCAGCCTCATAGCGGGGGAGGAGCAGTTCTTC. Translated, it gives CASSLIAGEEQFF.

This chain connects TRBV20-1 to TRBJ1-6; 8 nucleotides align to TRBD1. This CDR3 comprises 16 residues. Trimming took 3 bases from V and 8 from J; bases not matched to a gene: 12. Germline lookup yields CDR1 DFQATT and CDR2 SNEGSKA (reference sequence). Here the CDR3 reads CSASSRAGQDYSPLHF. In DNA, the CDR3 is TGCAGTGCTAGTTCCCGGGCGGGACAGGATTATTCACCCCTCCACTTT.

This chain links TRBV10-3 with TRBJ1-1; TRBD1 matches 7 bases. After removal of 8 bases from V and 0 bases from J, the junction contained 9 bases not matched to a gene. From germline, CDR1 is ENHRY and CDR2 SYGVKD. This CDR3 contains 15 residues. The CDR3 coding sequence is TGTGCCATCTCGCCGACAGGGTCCATGAACACTGAAGCTTTCTTT. Its protein product is CAISPTGSMNTEAFF.

J is TRBJ2-2 and V is TRBV9; 9 bases fit TRBD1. Trimming cost V 3 bases and J 7 bases; bases outside gene matches: 4. Germline lookup yields CDR1 SGDLS and CDR2 YYNGEE. The CDR3 has 14 residues. CDR3 in DNA: TGTGCCAGCAGCGCCGGGACAGGGTTCGGGGAGCTGTTTTTT. Amino acid sequence: CASSAGTGFGELFF. The full variable domain, rest sourced from reference TRBV9 and TRBJ2-2, is DSGVTQTPKHLITATGQRVTLRCSPRSGDLSVYWYQQSLDQGLQFLIQYYNGEERAKGNILERFSAQQFPDLHSELNLSSLELGDSALYFCASSAGTGFGELFFGEGSRLTVL.

V and J are TRBV7-6 and TRBJ2-7, with D tentatively TRBD2 (5 bases). Germline CDR1 is SGHVS and CDR2 is FNYEAQ. V was cut by 1 base and J by 0 bases, with 13 bases left in between. CDR3 size: 16 residues. The CDR3 region is CASSLVQDGSSYEQYF. In DNA, the CDR3 is TGTGCCAGCAGCTTAGTGCAGGATGGGAGCTCCTACGAGCAGTACTTC.

The rearrangement joins TRBV27 to TRBJ2-5; a possible D gene is TRBD2 (6 bases). CDR3 length equals 14 residues. The germline CDR1 and CDR2 sequences are MNHEY and SMNVEV (reference sequence). With 5 bases removed from V and 1 base from J, the gap between germline ends came to 11 bases. CDR3 DNA: TGTGCCAGCAGTCCCGCGCGGGGCCAAGAGACCCAGTACTTC. It is translated as CASSPARGQETQYF.

The rearrangement links TRBV6-4 to TRBJ2-7, with 11 bases fitting TRBD2. The CDR3 length is 15 residues. Germline CDR1 and CDR2: MRHNA and SNTAGT. V lost 3 bases to trimming and J lost 3 bases; unmatched junction nucleotides: 4. Here the CDR3 reads CASSEASGGNYEQYF. In nucleotides, the CDR3 is TGTGCCAGCAGTGAGGCTAGCGGGGGGAACTACGAGCAGTACTTC.

This clone came up a few times. The J gene is TRBJ1-1, the V gene TRBV2, with D perhaps TRBD1 (5 bases). This CDR3 contains 13 residues. Germline-derived CDR1 and CDR2 are SNHLY and FYNNEI. Trimming stripped 6 bases from V and 5 bases from J, with 13 bases between. CDR3 coding DNA: TGTGCCAGCAGGAGGGAGGGGATGACTGAAGCTTTCTTT. Amino acids: CASRREGMTEAFF.

CDR3 DNA sequence: TGCGCCAGCAGCTTGGTTGTTTCGGATTCACCCCTCCACTTT. This sequence encodes CASSLVVSDSPLHF. The chain is built from TRBV5-1 and TRBJ1-6; D remains ambiguous. Between the trimmed V and J ends, which lost 0 bases and 8 bases, there was a span of 9 bases. Germline CDR1 reads SGHRS; CDR2 reads YFSETQ. The CDR3 covers 14 residues.

J is TRBJ2-6 and V is TRBV13, with 11 bases fitting TRBD1. The CDR3 extends over 19 amino acids. V lost 1 base and J lost 1; bases outside the gene matches: 6. The germline CDR1 and CDR2 sequences are PRHDT and FYEKMQ (reference sequence). The CDR3 reads CASSLEWDRGNSGANVLTF. CDR3 bases: TGTGCCAGCAGCTTAGAATGGGACAGGGGGAATTCTGGGGCCAACGTCCTGACTTTC.

The chain uses TRBV3-1 (or the pseudogene TRBV3-2) and TRBJ2-4, with D tentatively TRBD2 (7 bases). CDR3 length: 15 amino acids. Trimming pared 4 bases from V and 1 base from J, leaving 11 bases between. CDR1 is LGHDT, CDR2 YNNKEL, per germline (reference sequence). The CDR3 coding sequence is TGTGCCAGCAGCCGACGGGGGGCGGCCAAAAACATTCAGTACTTC. It encodes CASSRRGAAKNIQYF.

In its sample, this clone was seen once. This chain uses TRBV7-3 with TRBJ2-3, with TRBD2 matching over 8 bases. Unmatched junction bases numbered 4, after V lost 3 bases and J lost 5 bases. The CDR3 has 14 residues. Germline V gives CDR1 SGHTA, CDR2 FQGTGA. Here the CDR3 DNA reads TGTGCCAGCAGCTTGCGGGGGGCCGGAGATACGCAGTATTTT. It encodes CASSLRGAGDTQYF.

This chain links TRBV3-1 (or the pseudogene TRBV3-2) with TRBJ2-1, with 12 bases lining up with TRBD2. V was clipped by 1 base and J by 7 bases; unmatched bases: 2. The CDR3 runs to 15 residues. Germline V gives CDR1 LGHDT, CDR2 YNNKEL (reference sequence). The CDR3 DNA follows: TGTGCCAGCAGCCAAGGGCTAGCGGGGGGGAATGAGCAGTTCTTC. Translating it yields CASSQGLAGGNEQFF.

The chain carries TRBV6-1 and TRBJ1-2, with D uncertain. CDR3 length: 16 residues. Germline assignment: CDR1 MNHNS and CDR2 SASEGT. Deletions cut 4 bases from V and 0 bases from J, with 15 bases between. The CDR3 region is CASSGQDLRANYGYTF. CDR3 in DNA: TGTGCCAGCAGTGGGCAGGATTTAAGAGCTAACTATGGCTACACCTTC.

A few counts support this clone. DNA for the CDR3: TGTGCCAGCAGCCCGGGACAGGGAGAAACCGGGGAGCTGTTTTTT. Encoded protein: CASSPGQGETGELFF. V usage is TRBV3-1 (or the pseudogene TRBV3-2) and J usage is TRBJ2-2; 9 positions match TRBD1. The CDR3 is 15 residues long. J lost 5 bases, V lost 4 bases, and 5 bases had no gene match. Germline-derived CDR1 and CDR2 are LGHDT and YNNKEL (reference sequence).

The chain employs TRBV3-1 (or the pseudogene TRBV3-2) and TRBJ2-7, with 7 positions matching TRBD1. The CDR3 extends over 16 amino acids. With 3 bases clipped from V and 1 base from J, the junction kept 9 bases outside the gene matches. CDR1 LGHDT and CDR2 YNNKEL come from the germline V gene (reference sequence). CDR3: CASSHWDSFASYEQYF. The CDR3 DNA reads TGTGCCAGCAGCCACTGGGACAGCTTCGCTTCCTACGAGCAGTACTTC.

The V gene is TRBV19, the J gene TRBJ1-3; no clear D gene. This CDR3 is built from 14 residues. CDR1 and CDR2 from the germline V gene are LNHDA and SQIVND (reference sequence). Trimming shortened V by 6 bases and J by 0 bases, and 9 bases separated the two germline ends. The CDR3 DNA reads as TGTGCCAGTAGACCACAGAGCTCTGGAAACACCATATATTTT. Protein product: CASRPQSSGNTIYF.